These T cell receptor beta chains were read from a single sample in a study of T cell responses to AZD1222 COVID-19 vaccine. Sequencing was performed with immunoSEQ multiplex PCR; in TCRdb, only in-frame clones are kept and a portion is missing. The sample records approximately 130,000 clones, about 79% being singletons. The sample consisted of peripheral blood, taken 28 days after the second AZD1222 dose. Receptors originate from an adult who received the AZD1222 COVID-19 vaccine. Both conserved end residues are part of each CDR3. The order of the fields is J gene, clone size, D gene, V gene, CDR3 DNA, CDR3 protein. The D gene is left open where the match is weak. Clone size appears in some rows only: once, few, many, or a class for an expanded clone.

TRBJ2-5 - TRBD2 TRBV2 TGTGCCAGCAGGCTAGCGGGGGGCCCCGGGGCCCAGTACTTC CASRLAGGPGAQYF
TRBJ1-2 - TRBD1 TRBV3-1/TRBV3-2 TGTGCCAGCAGCCTCCCCCAGGGGGTAGGCGGCTACACCTTC CASSLPQGVGGYTF
TRBJ2-5 - - TRBV19 TGTGCCAGTAGACAGGCTAGGGGAGAGACCCAGTACTTC CASRQARGETQYF
TRBJ2-2 - TRBD2 TRBV7-2 TGTGCCAGCAGCTCTTGGGCGACTAGCGGGGCAGTAACCGGGGAGCTGTTTTTT CASSSWATSGAVTGELFF
TRBJ1-4 - - TRBV29-1 TGCAGCGTCGTGACATCCCCTAATGAAAAACTGTTTTTT CSVVTSPNEKLFF
TRBJ1-3 few - TRBV6-2/TRBV6-3 TGTGCCAGCAGCTGGGACCGAAACACCATATATTTT CASSWDRNTIYF
TRBJ1-4 - - TRBV28 TGTGCCAGCAGTTTGCAGGTTTCAACTAATGAAAAACTGTTTTTT CASSLQVSTNEKLFF
TRBJ1-3 - - TRBV7-8 TGTGCCAGCAGCCAACCCTCGTCCGGAAACACCATATATTTT CASSQPSSGNTIYF
TRBJ1-2 - TRBD1 TRBV28 TGTGCCAGCAGTACAGGGGTTCTATGGCGTGGCTACACCTTC CASSTGVLWRGYTF
TRBJ1-6 - - TRBV18 TGTGCCAGCTCAGATAGCAGTAATTCACCCCTCCACTTT CASSDSSNSPLHF
TRBJ1-6 - - TRBV6-5 TGTGCCAGCAGCCTCGGGACAATGTCACCCCTCCACTTT CASSLGTMSPLHF
TRBJ1-3 - TRBD1 TRBV4-1 TGCGCCAGCAGCCTTCCCGGCGGTAGGACAGGGGGCGGCCTGGGAAACACCATATATTTT CASSLPGGRTGGGLGNTIYF
TRBJ1-5 - - TRBV18 TGTGCCAGCCACCGGCAGGGTTCGGATCAGCCCCAGCATTTT CASHRQGSDQPQHF
TRBJ2-7 - TRBD2 TRBV30 TGTGCCTGGAGTGTAGCGGGGCAGGGCTACGAGCAGTACTTC CAWSVAGQGYEQYF
TRBJ2-2 - - TRBV9 TGTGCCAGCACCACCGGACAGTCGAACACCGGGGAGCTGTTTTTT CASTTGQSNTGELFF
TRBJ2-7 - TRBD1 TRBV18 TGTGCCAGCTCAGGACAGGGGGGAGAGCAGTACTTC CASSGQGGEQYF
TRBJ1-2 once - TRBV5-5 TGTGCCAGCAGCTTGGGTTGGCAGGGCAGCTATGGCTACACCTTC CASSLGWQGSYGYTF
TRBJ2-7 - - TRBV6-5 TGTGCCAGCAGTTTCGGACTTACCTACGAGCAGTACTTC CASSFGLTYEQYF
TRBJ1-5 - TRBD1 TRBV19 TGTGCCAGTACCTCAGAAGGGAAGGGACAGGGTGGGCAGCCCCAGCATTTT CASTSEGKGQGGQPQHF
TRBJ1-1 - TRBD1 TRBV5-6 TGTGCCAGCAGCCGAAGGACAGGCGCCAGTGTGAACACTGAAGCTTTCTTT CASSRRTGASVNTEAFF
TRBJ1-3 - - TRBV28 TGTGCCAGCAGTTCTTACAGGGTCTCTGGAAACACCATATATTTT CASSSYRVSGNTIYF
TRBJ2-7 - - TRBV10-3 TGTGCCATCAGTGAAAGGACGGGGGACTCCTACGAGCAGTACTTC CAISERTGDSYEQYF
TRBJ1-5 - TRBD1 TRBV4-1 TGCGCCAGCAGCCCATGGCAGGGGGCAGGGCAGCCCCAGCATTTT CASSPWQGAGQPQHF
TRBJ1-2 - - TRBV7-9 TGTGCCAGCAGCTTAACACAGCAGGGCTATGGCTACACCTTC CASSLTQQGYGYTF
TRBJ2-3 once TRBD1 TRBV7-2 TGTGCCAGCAGCTCTCACAGGGGAAGTACAGATACGCAGTATTTT CASSSHRGSTDTQYF
TRBJ1-5 - TRBD1 TRBV19 TGTGCCAGTAAGGGACAGGGAAGTCAGCCCCAGCATTTT CASKGQGSQPQHF
TRBJ1-3 - TRBD1 TRBV2 TGTGCCAGCGGGGACAGGCCAGCCATCTACTCTGGAAACACCATATATTTT CASGDRPAIYSGNTIYF
TRBJ2-1 - TRBD1 TRBV4-3 TGCGCCAGCAGCCAAGAGGGACAGGGTTTCAATGAGCAGTTCTTC CASSQEGQGFNEQFF
TRBJ1-2 - TRBD1 TRBV28 TGTGCCAGCAGTCCCTACAGGGGCGCTGACTATGGCTACACCTTC CASSPYRGADYGYTF
TRBJ1-1 - - TRBV5-1 TGCGCCAGCACCCTTGGCCCACAGGGATTGGGCACTGAAGCTTTCTTT CASTLGPQGLGTEAFF
TRBJ2-7 - TRBD1 TRBV3-1/TRBV3-2 TGTGCCAGCAGCCAAGATCAGATAGTAGGGCAGGGGGCCCACGAGCAGTACTTC CASSQDQIVGQGAHEQYF
TRBJ1-2 - TRBD1 TRBV4-1 TGCGCCAGCAGCCACATGGGACAGGGCGTCGGCTACACCTTC CASSHMGQGVGYTF
TRBJ1-3 - - TRBV7-2 TGTGCCAGCAGCACGACAGGCCCTCACTCTGGAAACACCATATATTTT CASSTTGPHSGNTIYF
TRBJ1-1 - - TRBV29-1 TGCAGCACTCGCTACAGGGCGCTAGGCACTGAAGCTTTCTTT CSTRYRALGTEAFF
TRBJ2-7 - - TRBV15 TGTGCCACCAGCAGATCGCTCGGGGAGACCTACGAGCAGTACTTC CATSRSLGETYEQYF
TRBJ2-2 - - TRBV2 TGTGCCAGTGGGGGCCGGGGGAGGAACACCGGGGAGCTGTTTTTT CASGGRGRNTGELFF
TRBJ2-6 - - TRBV27 TGTGCCAGCAGTTCAAGACGGGGGGCCCAAGCGAGGACCAACGTCCTGACTTTC CASSSRRGAQARTNVLTF
TRBJ2-2 - - TRBV5-6 TGTGCCAGCAGCTCTTATACAAACACCGGGGAGCTGTTTTTT CASSSYTNTGELFF
TRBJ2-1 - TRBD1 TRBV5-1 TGCGCCAGCAGCGGGGGACAGACCTACAATGAGCAGTTCTTC CASSGGQTYNEQFF
TRBJ1-2 - TRBD1 TRBV4-1 TGCGCCAGCAGCCATTCCTCCGGGACAGGAGCTAACTATGGCTACACCTTC CASSHSSGTGANYGYTF
TRBJ1-1 - - TRBV9 TGTGCCAGCCAGCGGGTGGCGAACACTGAAGCTTTCTTT CASQRVANTEAFF